A selection of T cell receptor beta chains follows, all from one sample in a study of beta chain features in type 1 diabetes. This table comes from immunoSEQ multiplex PCR, and its TCRdb copy is limited to in-frame clones, with some not included. The data show about 27,000 clones, 56% seen once. Sequencing used Tregs from blood. The receptors shown here come from a woman aged 18-30 years with type 1 diabetes. The CDR3 runs from the conserved cysteine through the conserved F or W. The order of the fields is D gene, V gene, clone size, J gene, CDR3 protein, CDR3 DNA. D genes are given only for firm matches. Clone size is given for some rows only: seen once, a few or many times, or a class if the clone is expanded.

TRBD1	TRBV28	once	TRBJ2-3	CASSLDRGPSTDTQYF	TGTGCCAGCAGTCTCGACAGGGGGCCCAGCACAGATACGCAGTATTTT
TRBD2	TRBV5-1	few	TRBJ2-1	CASSLGLAGRNEQFF	TGCGCCAGCAGCTTGGGACTAGCGGGTAGAAATGAGCAGTTCTTC
TRBD2	TRBV18	NA	TRBJ2-7	CASSPGLAGGYEQYF	TGTGCCAGCTCACCAGGTCTAGCGGGAGGCTACGAGCAGTACTTC
NA	TRBV9	NA	TRBJ2-1	CASSPDGRTNEQFF	TGTGCCAGCAGCCCAGATGGGCGAACCAATGAGCAGTTCTTC
TRBD1	TRBV28	few	TRBJ1-2	CASRATGQFYGYTF	TGTGCCAGCAGAGCAACGGGACAGTTCTATGGCTACACCTTC
TRBD2	TRBV28	NA	TRBJ2-7	CASRWTSGREQYF	TGTGCCAGCAGATGGACTAGCGGGAGGGAGCAGTACTTC
NA	TRBV6-5	NA	TRBJ1-1	CASRSRGVNTEAFF	TGTGCCAGCAGGAGCAGGGGAGTGAACACTGAAGCTTTCTTT
NA	TRBV5-1	few	TRBJ1-5	CASSLAGGNQPQHF	TGCGCCAGCAGCTTGGCAGGTGGCAATCAGCCCCAGCATTTT
NA	TRBV4-3	few	TRBJ2-2	CASSQDTGTYTGELFF	TGCGCCAGCAGCCAAGATACAGGGACCTACACCGGGGAGCTGTTTTTT
NA	TRBV29-1	few	TRBJ2-5	CSVDFSGWGPGLGTQYF	TGCAGCGTTGATTTCTCAGGATGGGGCCCAGGTCTGGGGACCCAGTACTTC
TRBD2	TRBV5-1	NA	TRBJ2-1	CASSPQLAGGSNEQFF	TGCGCCAGCAGCCCACAACTAGCGGGAGGTTCCAATGAGCAGTTCTTC
TRBD2	TRBV5-4	NA	TRBJ2-1	CASSSKREAYNEQFF	TGTGCCAGCAGCTCCAAGCGGGAGGCCTACAATGAGCAGTTCTTC
TRBD2	TRBV6-5	NA	TRBJ2-5	CASSRLAGVIQYF	TGTGCCAGCAGTCGACTAGCGGGAGTGATCCAGTACTTC
NA	TRBV7-9	NA	TRBJ1-3	CASSLEGFSGNTIYF	TGTGCCAGCAGCTTAGAGGGGTTCTCTGGAAACACCATATATTTT
NA	TRBV11-3	NA	TRBJ2-3	CASSFIGGPDTQYF	TGTGCCAGCAGCTTTATCGGGGGGCCCGATACGCAGTATTTT
TRBD2	TRBV9	NA	TRBJ2-3	CASSAHGAGGTDTQYF	TGTGCCAGCAGCGCCCACGGAGCGGGGGGGACAGATACGCAGTATTTT
NA	TRBV9	once	TRBJ2-1	CASSVVAYAYNEQFF	TGTGCCAGCAGCGTAGTAGCGTACGCCTACAATGAGCAGTTCTTC
NA	TRBV6-1	NA	TRBJ2-5	CASGPQETQYF	TGTGCCAGCGGGCCACAAGAGACCCAGTACTTC
TRBD2	TRBV7-2	medium-sized	TRBJ2-7	CASSLRSLAGDGQYF	TGTGCCAGCAGCTTACGATCTCTAGCGGGAGACGGGCAGTACTTC
TRBD1	TRBV4-1	few	TRBJ2-3	CASSQDGGQATSTDTQYF	TGCGCCAGCAGCCAAGATGGGGGACAGGCCACCAGCACAGATACGCAGTATTTT
NA	TRBV27	few	TRBJ1-3	CASSLSHSGNTIYF	TGTGCCAGCAGTTTATCACACTCTGGAAACACCATATATTTT
TRBD2	TRBV7-9	few	TRBJ2-1	CASSLGSGRISEQFF	TGTGCCAGCAGCTTAGGTAGCGGGAGGATAAGTGAGCAGTTCTTC
TRBD1	TRBV30	NA	TRBJ1-2	CAESSGQGIYGYTF	TGTGCCGAATCAAGCGGACAGGGCATCTATGGCTACACCTTC
TRBD1	TRBV28	NA	TRBJ1-5	CASSIPVGQNNQPQHF	TGTGCCAGCTCCATCCCGGTGGGACAGAATAATCAGCCCCAGCATTTT
NA	TRBV28	few	TRBJ2-1	CASISSGTEQFF	TGTGCCAGCATTTCCTCCGGGACAGAGCAGTTCTTC
TRBD2	TRBV18	NA	TRBJ2-2	CASSPTSGSTGELFF	TGTGCCAGCTCACCTACTAGCGGGAGTACCGGGGAGCTGTTTTTT
NA	TRBV19	NA	TRBJ1-1	CASSTQGNTEAFF	TGTGCCAGTAGTACACAGGGGAACACTGAAGCTTTCTTT
TRBD1	TRBV6-5	NA	TRBJ1-6	CASSYGTDNSPLHF	TGTGCCAGCAGTTACGGGACAGACAATTCACCCCTCCACTTT
TRBD1	TRBV7-2	NA	TRBJ2-7	CASSLGQGNYEQYF	TGTGCCAGCAGCCTTGGACAGGGGAACTACGAGCAGTACTTC
TRBD2	TRBV7-2	NA	TRBJ2-1	CASSLARGSYNEQFF	TGTGCCAGCAGCTTAGCGCGGGGGTCCTACAATGAGCAGTTCTTC
TRBD2	TRBV6-1	few	TRBJ2-1	CASSGAGVPPYNEQFF	TGTGCCAGCAGTGGAGCGGGAGTTCCCCCCTACAATGAGCAGTTCTTC
NA	TRBV4-2	NA	TRBJ2-7	CASSQTGGHKGLEQYF	TGTGCCAGCAGCCAGACGGGCGGGCACAAAGGGCTCGAGCAGTACTTC
NA	TRBV7-3	NA	TRBJ2-3	CASSVRGSTDTQYF	TGTGCCAGCAGCGTGCGGGGTAGCACAGATACGCAGTATTTT
NA	TRBV7-9	NA	TRBJ2-1	CASSFPGSHNEQFF	TGTGCCAGCAGCTTTCCAGGCAGTCACAATGAGCAGTTCTTC
NA	TRBV27	NA	TRBJ2-5	CASSWGIQETQYF	TGTGCCAGCAGTTGGGGCATCCAAGAGACCCAGTACTTC
TRBD1	TRBV28	medium-sized	TRBJ2-7	CAIKQGAREQYF	TGTGCCATCAAACAGGGGGCACGGGAGCAGTACTTC
TRBD1	TRBV19	NA	TRBJ2-1	CASSILNWAGGSNEQFF	TGTGCCAGTAGTATTCTGAATTGGGCAGGGGGCTCGAATGAGCAGTTCTTC
TRBD1	TRBV7-2	NA	TRBJ1-2	CASSARQGTYGYTF	TGTGCCAGCAGCGCCCGACAGGGGACCTATGGCTACACCTTC
TRBD1	TRBV7-2	NA	TRBJ2-1	CASSSGTVEQFF	TGTGCCAGCAGCTCCGGGACAGTTGAGCAGTTCTTC
NA	TRBV29-1	few	TRBJ1-1	CSVPSGGRLATEAFF	TGCAGCGTTCCCTCGGGGGGGCGTTTGGCCACTGAAGCTTTCTTT
NA	TRBV7-3	NA	TRBJ2-6	CASSLVSLTTSGANVLTF	TGTGCCAGCAGCTTAGTGTCCCTCACTACCTCTGGGGCCAACGTCCTGACTTTC
TRBD1	TRBV7-9	NA	TRBJ1-2	CASSPLRVGTGEGYTF	TGTGCCAGCAGCCCCTTACGTGTCGGGACAGGGGAAGGCTACACCTTC
NA	TRBV7-9	medium-sized	TRBJ1-5	CASSDSSGPQHF	TGTGCCAGCAGCGATAGTTCCGGGCCCCAGCATTTT
NA	TRBV5-6	NA	TRBJ2-2	CASSPQGSTNTGELFF	TGTGCCAGCAGCCCGCAGGGATCTACGAACACCGGGGAGCTGTTTTTT
NA	TRBV4-2	NA	TRBJ1-2	CASSQRGGVGYTF	TGTGCCAGCAGCCAAAGGGGAGGGGTTGGCTACACCTTC
NA	TRBV5-1	once	TRBJ2-1	CASSSGSTNEQFF	TGCGCCAGCAGCTCTGGTAGCACCAATGAGCAGTTCTTC
NA	TRBV11-2	once	TRBJ2-5	CASSPRPGAQETQYF	TGTGCCAGCAGCCCCCGACCAGGGGCACAAGAGACCCAGTACTTC
NA	TRBV11-1	NA	TRBJ2-3	CASSLQVTQYF	TGTGCCAGCAGCCTACAGGTTACGCAGTATTTT
TRBD2	TRBV7-8	NA	TRBJ2-1	CASRRAGGSLYNEQFF	TGTGCCAGCCGACGGGCGGGAGGGTCGTTGTACAATGAGCAGTTCTTC
NA	TRBV9	NA	TRBJ2-7	CASSVNTGPYEQYF	TGTGCCAGCAGCGTAAATACAGGGCCCTACGAGCAGTACTTC
TRBD1	TRBV18	NA	TRBJ2-7	CASSRPVGQVSYEQYF	TGTGCCAGCTCACGACCCGTGGGACAGGTATCCTACGAGCAGTACTTC